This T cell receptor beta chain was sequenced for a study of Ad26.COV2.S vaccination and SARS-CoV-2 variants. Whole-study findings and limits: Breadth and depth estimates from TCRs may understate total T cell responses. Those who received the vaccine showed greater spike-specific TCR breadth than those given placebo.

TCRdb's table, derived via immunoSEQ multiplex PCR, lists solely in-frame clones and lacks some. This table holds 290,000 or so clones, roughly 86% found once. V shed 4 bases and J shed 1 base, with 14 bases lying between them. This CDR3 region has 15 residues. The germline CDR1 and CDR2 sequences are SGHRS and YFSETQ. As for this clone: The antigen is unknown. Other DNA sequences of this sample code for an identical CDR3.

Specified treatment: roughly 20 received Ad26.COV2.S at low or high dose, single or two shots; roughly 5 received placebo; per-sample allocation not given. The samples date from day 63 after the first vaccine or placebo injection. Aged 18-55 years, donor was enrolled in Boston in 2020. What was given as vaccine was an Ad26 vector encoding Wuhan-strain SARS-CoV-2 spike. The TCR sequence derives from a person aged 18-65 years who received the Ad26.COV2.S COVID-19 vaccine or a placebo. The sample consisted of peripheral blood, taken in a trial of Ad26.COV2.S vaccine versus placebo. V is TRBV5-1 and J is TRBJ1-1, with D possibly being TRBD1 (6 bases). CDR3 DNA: TGCGCCAGCAGCCCCCGGGAGGGGGGGAACACTGAAGCTTTCTTT. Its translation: CASSPREGGNTEAFF.